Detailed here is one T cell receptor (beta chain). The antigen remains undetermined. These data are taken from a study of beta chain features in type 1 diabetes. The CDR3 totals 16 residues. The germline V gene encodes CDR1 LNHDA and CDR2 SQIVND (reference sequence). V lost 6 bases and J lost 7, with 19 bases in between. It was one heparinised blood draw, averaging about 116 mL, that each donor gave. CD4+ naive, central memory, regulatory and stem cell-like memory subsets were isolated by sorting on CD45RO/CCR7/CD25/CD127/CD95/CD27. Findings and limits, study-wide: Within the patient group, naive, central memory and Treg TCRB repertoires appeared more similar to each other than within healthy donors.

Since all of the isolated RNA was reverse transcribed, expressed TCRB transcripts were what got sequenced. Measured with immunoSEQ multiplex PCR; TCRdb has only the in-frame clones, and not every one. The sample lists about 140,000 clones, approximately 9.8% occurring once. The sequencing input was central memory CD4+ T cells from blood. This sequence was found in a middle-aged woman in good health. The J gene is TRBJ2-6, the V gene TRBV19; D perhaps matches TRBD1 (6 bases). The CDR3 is CASRPQGTRIANVLTF. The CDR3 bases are TGTGCCAGTAGACCACAAGGGACAAGGATAGCCAACGTCCTGACTTTC. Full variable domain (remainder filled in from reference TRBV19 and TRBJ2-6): DGGITQSPKYLFRKEGQNVTLSCEQNLNHDAMYWYRQDPGQGLRLIYYSQIVNDFQKGDIAEGYSVSREKKESFPLTVTSAQKNPTAFYLCASRPQGTRIANVLTFGAGSRLTVL.